The 5 T cell receptor beta chains given below trace back to one sample, sequenced in a study of T cell repertoires in cytomegalovirus infection (dated by TCRdb to the late 2010s). Sequenced on an Illumina HiSeq 1500. TCRdb cleaned the public reads at Q25 with fastp, built clones with MiXCR and kept in-frame beta chains. Rows merge per CDR3 protein into single entries with the most common DNA and genes. Here the sample has about 360,000 distinct CDR3 sequences; around a sixth occur a single time. The ten largest make up approximately 8% of the sample. The sequenced sample consisted of PBMCs. The receptors come from a human donor in good health (CMV status not recorded). Some clones in this sample may be carry-over from other donors' samples.

The chain employs TRBV28 and TRBJ2-1; D perhaps matches TRBD1 (5 bases). V was clipped by 10 bases and J by 6 bases, with 13 bases between them. Germline CDR1 MDHEN, CDR2 SYDVKM. The CDR3 contains 12 residues. CDR3 sequence reads: CATEWGGNEQFF. CDR3 sequence (DNA): TGTGCCACCGAATGGGGCGGCAATGAGCAGTTCTTC.

This clonotype has more than one count but fewer than ten. The chain links TRBV27 to TRBJ1-4; weak D call: TRBD1 (5 bases). V was pared by 2 bases and J by 4 bases, with 11 bases between. The CDR3 covers 15 residues. Germline CDR1 reads MNHEY; CDR2 reads SMNVEV (reference sequence). Written as DNA, the CDR3 is TGTGCCAGCAGTTTAGACAGCAGGATTAATGAAAAACTGTTTTTT. Translating gives CASSLDSRINEKLFF.

This clonotype has only a few counts. The rearrangement uses TRBV10-3 and TRBJ2-5; the match to TRBD2 covers 11 bases. Germline assignment: CDR1 ENHRY and CDR2 SYGVKD. Unmatched junction bases numbered 10, after V lost 10 bases and J lost 3 bases. The CDR3 is 15 amino acids. The CDR3 sequence: CATGNLGLAEETQYF. CDR3 coding DNA: TGTGCCACAGGGAACTTGGGACTAGCGGAAGAGACCCAGTACTTC.

A remark on this clonotype: At one boundary the junction diverges from the germline segment, which might be a read error. The chain carries TRBV5-3 and TRBJ2-7, with 8 positions matching TRBD1. TRBV5-3 is an ORF, with its function uncertain. There are 15 residues in the CDR3. This CDR3 is CASSLDRAFAYEQYF. As DNA, the CDR3 is TGTGCCAGCAGCTTGGACAGGGCCTTTGCCTACGAGCAGTACTTC.

This clonotype was seen many times. The chain has TRBV7-2 and TRBJ2-1; the D gene could be TRBD1 or TRBD2 (5 bases each). V was cut by 5 bases and J by 8 bases, with 25 bases left in between. Germline assignment: CDR1 SGHTA and CDR2 FQGNSA. This CDR3 contains 17 residues. The CDR3, as DNA: TGTGCCAGCAGCCCTAAATCTGGCAGGGAGTCATCTTATGAGCAGTTCTTC. Its protein is CASSPKSGRESSYEQFF.